The 16 T cell receptor beta chains listed next were all sequenced from one sample in a study of blood T cell repertoires in COVID-19. The method was immunoSEQ multiplex PCR; TCRdb's version includes in-frame clones alone and lacks a portion of them. The table records 150,000 to 200,000 clones, 80% to 90% of them present only once. Input material: peripheral blood. Receptors were obtained from a man aged 60-69 years with acute or convalescent COVID-19.

The chain joins TRBV6-4 to TRBJ2-7, with 8 bases fitting TRBD2. V was pared by 10 bases and J by 0 bases, with 14 bases of the junction left unmatched. CDR1 MRHNA and CDR2 SNTAGT come from the germline V gene. The CDR3 has 16 amino acids. The CDR3 sequence: CATTCGSGRSSYEQYF. CDR3 in DNA: TGTGCCACCACGTGTGGGAGCGGGAGAAGCTCCTACGAGCAGTACTTC.

The J gene is TRBJ2-1, the V gene TRBV9; D may be TRBD2 (5 bases). This CDR3 comprises 12 residues. V lost 7 bases and J 7 bases, leaving 12 bases between the germline ends. Germline V lookup: CDR1 SGDLS, CDR2 YYNGEE. The CDR3 protein is CASRPAGNEQFF. The CDR3 DNA reads TGTGCCAGCCGCCCTGCGGGTAATGAGCAGTTCTTC.

The V and J genes are TRBV30 and TRBJ1-6, with D unresolved. Trimming took 3 bases from V and 8 from J, leaving 11 bases between them. Looked up from germline, CDR1 is GTSNPN and CDR2 is SVGIG (reference sequence). This CDR3 has 13 residues. For the CDR3, the DNA is TGTGCCTGGAGAACAGAAACTTATTCACCCCTCCACTTT. Protein: CAWRTETYSPLHF.

This chain links TRBV3-1 (or the pseudogene TRBV3-2) with TRBJ1-3; TRBD1 aligns across 12 bases. The ends lost 2 bases at V and 5 bases at J; junction bases unmatched: 7. Germline V gene sequence: CDR1 LGHDT, CDR2 YNNKEL (reference sequence). CDR3 length: 17 residues. The chain's CDR3 is CASSQTGTGGRRNTIYF. In DNA, the CDR3 is TGTGCCAGCAGCCAAACCGGGACAGGGGGCCGGCGAAACACCATATATTTT.

V and J are TRBV7-5 and TRBJ2-7; the D call in the table, TRBD1, was not verified against the DNA. TRBV7-5 is an annotated pseudogene. The CDR3 loop spans 10 amino acids. The CDR3 bases are TGTGTCAGAAGCGCAGACGAGCAGTACTTC. Amino acid sequence: CVRSADEQYF.

Concerning this clone itself: Other nucleotide sequences from this sample produce the same CDR3. V is TRBV12-3 or TRBV12-4 and J is TRBJ2-5; D is undetermined. The CDR3 contains 13 residues. V lost 2 bases to trimming and J lost 5 bases, with 9 bases between them. The CDR3 loop is CASSLYRVETQYF. CDR3 coding DNA: TGTGCCAGCAGTTTATACCGGGTGGAGACCCAGTACTTC.

This rearrangement joins TRBV28 to TRBJ2-2; 9 bases agree with TRBD2. V lost 7 bases to trimming and J lost 7 bases; unmatched junction nucleotides: 7. Germline CDR1 MDHEN, CDR2 SYDVKM. The CDR3 has 14 amino acids. CDR3 nucleotide sequence: TGTGCCAGCAAGGCGGGAGGGCCCGGCGGGGAGCTGTTTTTT. Protein: CASKAGGPGGELFF.

The chain joins TRBV28 to TRBJ2-7; the match to TRBD2 covers 8 bases. The CDR3 totals 13 residues. The ends lost 7 bases at V and 4 bases at J; junction bases unmatched: 6. CDR1 is MDHEN, CDR2 SYDVKM, per germline. CDR3 loop: CASTPGLGYEQYF. DNA of the CDR3: TGTGCCAGCACGCCGGGACTAGGGTACGAGCAGTACTTC.

The chain links TRBV28 to TRBJ2-2, with 16 positions matching TRBD2. Unmatched junction bases numbered 7, after V lost 0 bases and J lost 6 bases. The CDR3 contains 19 residues. Per the germline V gene, CDR1 is MDHEN and CDR2 is SYDVKM. The CDR3 here is CASSLWGTSGRAGAGELFF. DNA for the CDR3: TGTGCCAGCAGTTTATGGGGGACTAGCGGGAGGGCCGGTGCCGGGGAGCTGTTTTTT.

A single count supports this clone. The rearrangement links TRBV7-2 to TRBJ2-5; D is perhaps TRBD2 (5 bases). Germline V gives CDR1 SGHTA, CDR2 FQGNSA. There are 16 residues in the CDR3. The germline V and J ends were trimmed by 2 bases and 1 base, with 14 bases remaining between them. CDR3 nucleotide sequence: TGTGCCAGCAGCTTAAGTTCCGGGGTTGGCCAAGAGACCCAGTACTTC. This translates into CASSLSSGVGQETQYF.

The chain uses TRBV4-3 and TRBJ2-7; TRBD2 aligns across 13 bases. Germline V gene data show CDR1 as LGHNA and CDR2 as YSLEER. Losses at the gene ends were 4 bases for V and 0 bases for J; bases not matched to a gene: 15. CDR3 length equals 20 residues. CDR3 residues: CASSREISGTSGASSYEQYF. The CDR3 DNA reads as TGCGCCAGCAGCCGAGAGATTTCCGGGACTAGCGGGGCAAGCTCCTACGAGCAGTACTTC.

This clone has a handful of counts. This chain joins TRBV4-2 and TRBJ2-3, with a tentative D call TRBD2 (6 bases). CDR1 is LGHNA, CDR2 YNFKEQ, per germline. The CDR3 contains 16 residues. V shed 0 bases and J shed 5 bases, with 15 bases lying between them. In nucleotides, the CDR3 is TGTGCCAGCAGCCAAGAACCCCTAAGCGGGCAAGATACGCAGTATTTT. Amino acid sequence: CASSQEPLSGQDTQYF.

The CDR3 spells CASSPSEGAGIFGYTF. CDR3 nucleotide sequence: TGTGCCAGCAGCCCCAGTGAGGGGGCGGGCATATTTGGCTACACCTTC. The chain combines TRBV21-1 with TRBJ1-2; the DNA was not compared with TRBD1, the D call given in the table. TRBV21-1 is shown as a pseudogene. The CDR3 has 16 residues.

The J gene is TRBJ2-2, the V gene TRBV24-1, with 10 bases lining up with TRBD1. The CDR3 sequence is 14 residues long. Germline CDR1 and CDR2: KGHDR and SFDVKD. J lost 6 bases, V lost 9 bases, and 6 bases had no gene match. CDR3 coding DNA: TGTGCCACCCAGCGGGACAGGGGTTCCGGGGAGCTGTTTTTT. Translating it yields CATQRDRGSGELFF.

The CDR3 sequence: CASSLAKVQAQYF. CDR3 nucleotide sequence: TGTGCCAGCAGCTTGGCCAAAGTACAGGCCCAGTACTTC. This rearrangement joins TRBV5-6 to TRBJ2-5, with a weak D call TRBD1 (5 bases). Germline V gives CDR1 SGHDT, CDR2 YYEEEE. The CDR3 extends over 13 amino acids. Trimming removed 0 bases at V and 9 bases at J, with 12 bases between.

This clone appeared a few times. J is TRBJ2-5 and V is TRBV5-6; 7 nucleotides agree with TRBD1. The CDR3 length is 16 residues. Germline-derived CDR1 and CDR2 are SGHDT and YYEEEE. Trimming removed 2 bases from V and 3 bases from J; junction bases left unmatched: 10. The chain's CDR3 is CASSFLQGYLKETQYF. DNA for the CDR3: TGTGCCAGCAGCTTCTTACAGGGGTATTTGAAAGAGACCCAGTACTTC.